These 11 T cell receptor beta chains share one sample of origin, sequenced in a study of T-cell reconstitution after alpha-beta-depleted transplantation in children. The TCRbeta library was prepared with unique molecular identifiers. TCRdb used MiXCR to reprocess the PCR reads, holding one entry per CDR3 protein. In the table there are about 610,000 distinct CDR3 sequences, more than 9% of which are singletons. The specimen was PBMCs from the stem cell graft donor, collected from the stem cell graft. These receptors were obtained from a human donor who donated a stem cell graft to a child with acute myeloid leukemia.

At least ten counts were recorded for this clonotype. V and J are TRBV7-2 and TRBJ1-2; tentatively, D is TRBD1 (6 bases). Germline V gives CDR1 SGHTA, CDR2 FQGNSA. This CDR3 is built from 15 residues. Trimming removed 5 bases from V and 0 bases from J, with 13 bases in between. The DNA for the CDR3 is TGTGCCAGCAGCCGGAGGACAGACTCTAACTATGGCTACACCTTC. It translates to CASSRRTDSNYGYTF. Supplemented by reference TRBV7-2 and TRBJ1-2, the full variable domain reads GAGVSQSPSNKVTEKGKDVELRCDPISGHTALYWYRQSLGQGLEFLIYFQGNSAPDKSGLPSDRFSAERTGGSVSTLTIQRTQQEDSAVYLCASSRRTDSNYGYTFGSGTRLTVV.

This clonotype was recorded many times. The rearrangement uses TRBV7-9 and TRBJ2-5; D might be TRBD1 or TRBD2, each matching 7 bases. The germline V gene has CDR1 SEHNR and CDR2 FQNEAQ (reference sequence). CDR3 length: 15 residues. V was shortened by 5 bases and J by 2 bases, with 15 bases between the two germline ends. The CDR3, as DNA: TGTGCCAGCAGCGACCGACAGGGAGGGCAAGAGACCCAGTACTTC. Residues: CASSDRQGGQETQYF.

The V gene is TRBV29-1, the J gene TRBJ1-3; D gene ambiguous. This CDR3 contains 16 residues. V shed 4 bases and J shed 0 bases, with 16 bases lying between them. Germline V gives CDR1 SQVTM, CDR2 ANQGSEA. The CDR3 DNA reads as TGCAGCGTTGTTTGGGCCTCAGTTTACTCTGGAAACACCATATATTTT. Protein sequence: CSVVWASVYSGNTIYF.

This clonotype has ten or more counts. The V call is TRBV20-1, the J call TRBJ2-1; the D gene is possibly TRBD1 (6 bases). Per germline, CDR1 DFQATT and CDR2 SNEGSKA (reference sequence). CDR3 length: 17 residues. V lost 0 bases, J lost 10 bases, and 25 bases lay in between. CDR3 amino acids: CSARDITGLVGLSEQFF. The CDR3 DNA reads TGCAGTGCTAGAGACATAACAGGGTTGGTCGGTCTCAGCGAGCAGTTCTTC.

CDR3 bases: TGTGCCAGCAGTGAAGAGGGGCTAGCGGGAGAGACCGGGGAGCTGTTTTTT. Amino acids: CASSEEGLAGETGELFF. The chain is built from TRBV2 and TRBJ2-2, with 10 nucleotides matching TRBD2. Trimming cost V 1 base and J 5 bases; bases outside gene matches: 7. Germline CDR1 SNHLY, CDR2 FYNNEI. CDR3 length equals 17 residues.

CDR3 loop: CSAPGSWDQAYNEQFF. In nucleotides, the CDR3 is TGCAGTGCTCCCGGTTCTTGGGACCAAGCCTACAATGAGCAGTTCTTC. The V call is TRBV20-1, the J call TRBJ2-1; the D call may be TRBD1 or TRBD2 (5 bases each). This CDR3 comprises 16 residues. Per germline, CDR1 DFQATT and CDR2 SNEGSKA (reference sequence). Trimming removed 5 bases at V and 2 bases at J, with 19 bases between.

The CDR3 DNA sequence: TGTGCCAGCAGTACCAACAGGGGGTTGAACACTGAAGCTTTCTTT. Encoded protein: CASSTNRGLNTEAFF. The chain recombines TRBV12-3 or TRBV12-4 with TRBJ1-1; 8 bases match TRBD1. The CDR3 runs to 15 residues. With 5 bases clipped from V and 0 bases from J, the junction kept 5 bases outside the gene matches.

The chain is built from TRBV7-2 and TRBJ2-5; 10 bases line up with TRBD1. Looked up from germline, CDR1 is SGHTA and CDR2 is FQGNSA. This CDR3 has 15 residues. V gave up 1 base and J gave up 7 bases; unmatched junction bases: 6. This CDR3 is CASSLVGQGVGTQYF. The CDR3 DNA is TGTGCCAGCAGCTTAGTTGGACAGGGGGTGGGGACCCAGTACTTC.

This clonotype was recorded many times. The rearrangement uses TRBV6-2 or TRBV6-3 and TRBJ2-2; tentative D call: TRBD2 (6 bases). The CDR3 runs to 14 residues. Germline CDR1 and CDR2: MNHEY and SVGEGT. The V end lost 5 bases, the J end lost 3 bases, and 10 bases lay between the germline ends. The CDR3 nucleotides are TGTGCCAGCAGTGCCGGAGGGTACACCGGGGAGCTGTTTTTT. This gives the protein CASSAGGYTGELFF.

The chain carries TRBV4-2 and TRBJ1-6; no clear D. This CDR3 is built from 15 residues. CDR1 is LGHNA, CDR2 YNFKEQ, per germline. Trimming took 1 base from V and 7 from J, leaving 11 bases between them. This chain's CDR3 is CASSQGQAANSPLHF. The CDR3 region has the DNA TGTGCCAGCAGCCAAGGGCAGGCGGCCAATTCACCCCTCCACTTT.

This sequence joins TRBV7-2 and TRBJ2-2; D is perhaps TRBD1 or TRBD2 (6 bases each). Trimming took 2 bases from V and 5 from J, leaving 9 bases between them. The CDR3 length is 14 residues. The germline V gene has CDR1 SGHTA and CDR2 FQGNSA. The CDR3 loop reads CASSLTGRTGELFF. In nucleotides, the CDR3 is TGTGCCAGCAGCTTAACAGGGAGGACCGGGGAGCTGTTTTTT.